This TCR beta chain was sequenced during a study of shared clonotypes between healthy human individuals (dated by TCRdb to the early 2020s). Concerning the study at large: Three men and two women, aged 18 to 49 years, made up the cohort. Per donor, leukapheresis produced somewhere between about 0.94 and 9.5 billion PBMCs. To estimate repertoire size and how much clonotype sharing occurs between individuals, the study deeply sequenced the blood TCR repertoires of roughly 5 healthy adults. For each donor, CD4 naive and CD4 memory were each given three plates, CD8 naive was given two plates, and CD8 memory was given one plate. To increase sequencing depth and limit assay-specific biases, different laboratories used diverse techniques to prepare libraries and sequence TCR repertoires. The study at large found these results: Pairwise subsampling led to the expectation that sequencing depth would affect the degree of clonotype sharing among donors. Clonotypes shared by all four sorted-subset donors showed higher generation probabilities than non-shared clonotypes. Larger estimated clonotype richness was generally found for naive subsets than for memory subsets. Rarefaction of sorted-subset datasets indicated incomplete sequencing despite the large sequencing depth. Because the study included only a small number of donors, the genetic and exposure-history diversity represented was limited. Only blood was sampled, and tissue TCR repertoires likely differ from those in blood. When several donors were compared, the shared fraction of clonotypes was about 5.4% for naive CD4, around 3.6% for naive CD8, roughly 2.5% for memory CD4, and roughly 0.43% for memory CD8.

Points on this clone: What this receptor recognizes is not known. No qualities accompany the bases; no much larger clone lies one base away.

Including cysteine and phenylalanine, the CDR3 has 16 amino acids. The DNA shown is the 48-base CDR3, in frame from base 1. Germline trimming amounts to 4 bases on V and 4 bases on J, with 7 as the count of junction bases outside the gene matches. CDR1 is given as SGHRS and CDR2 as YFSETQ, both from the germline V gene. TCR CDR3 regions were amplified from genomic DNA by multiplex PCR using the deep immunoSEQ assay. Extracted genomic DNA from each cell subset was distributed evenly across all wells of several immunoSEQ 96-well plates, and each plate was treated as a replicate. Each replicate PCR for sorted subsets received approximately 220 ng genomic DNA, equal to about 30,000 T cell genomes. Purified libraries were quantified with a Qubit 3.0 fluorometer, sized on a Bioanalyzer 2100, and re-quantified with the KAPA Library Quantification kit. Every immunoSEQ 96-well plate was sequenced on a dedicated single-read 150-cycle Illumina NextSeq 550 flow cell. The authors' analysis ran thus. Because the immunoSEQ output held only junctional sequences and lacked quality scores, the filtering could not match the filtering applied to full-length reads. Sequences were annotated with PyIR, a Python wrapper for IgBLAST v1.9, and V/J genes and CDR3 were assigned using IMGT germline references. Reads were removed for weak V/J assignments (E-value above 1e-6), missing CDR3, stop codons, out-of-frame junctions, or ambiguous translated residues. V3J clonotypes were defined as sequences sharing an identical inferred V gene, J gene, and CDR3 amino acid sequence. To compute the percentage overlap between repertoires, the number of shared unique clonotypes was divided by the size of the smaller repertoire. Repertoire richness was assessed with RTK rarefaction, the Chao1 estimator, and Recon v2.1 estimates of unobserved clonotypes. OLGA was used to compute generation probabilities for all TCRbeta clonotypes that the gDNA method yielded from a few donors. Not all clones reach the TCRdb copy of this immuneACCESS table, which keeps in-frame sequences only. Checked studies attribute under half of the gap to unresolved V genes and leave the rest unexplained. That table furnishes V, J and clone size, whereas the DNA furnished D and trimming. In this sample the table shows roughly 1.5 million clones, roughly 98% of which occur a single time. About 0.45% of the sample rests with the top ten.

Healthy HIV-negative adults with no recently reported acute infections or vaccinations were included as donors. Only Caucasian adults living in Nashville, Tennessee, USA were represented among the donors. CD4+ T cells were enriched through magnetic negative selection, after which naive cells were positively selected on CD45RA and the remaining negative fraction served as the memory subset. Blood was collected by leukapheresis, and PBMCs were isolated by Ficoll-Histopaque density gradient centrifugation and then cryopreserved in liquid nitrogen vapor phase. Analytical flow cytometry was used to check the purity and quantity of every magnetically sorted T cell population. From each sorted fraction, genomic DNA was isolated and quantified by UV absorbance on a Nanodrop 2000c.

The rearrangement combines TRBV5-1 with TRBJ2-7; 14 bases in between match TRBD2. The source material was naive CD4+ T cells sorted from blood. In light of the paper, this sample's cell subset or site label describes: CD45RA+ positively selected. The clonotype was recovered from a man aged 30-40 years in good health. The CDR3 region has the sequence CASSRQGLAGVYEQYF. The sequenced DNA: TGCGCCAGCAGCCGGCAGGGACTAGCGGGAGTTTACGAGCAGTACTTC. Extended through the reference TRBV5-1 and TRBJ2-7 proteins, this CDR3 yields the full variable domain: KAGVTQTPRYLIKTRGQQVTLSCSPISGHRSVSWYQQTPGQGLQFLFEYFSETQRNKGNFPGRFSGRQFSNSRSEMNVSTLELGDSALYLCASSRQGLAGVYEQYFGPGTRLTVT.